The 20 T cell receptor beta chains below come from one sample, sequenced in a study of T cell responses to AZD1222 COVID-19 vaccine. The table came from immunoSEQ multiplex PCR; TCRdb's copy has only in-frame clones and leaves some out. There are about 130,000 clones in the sample; roughly 87% occur only once, and 1.3% to 1.5% lies in the top ten. The starting material was peripheral blood, obtained on day 0 of AZD1222 vaccination. The receptors shown here come from an adult in good health.

This clone was observed once. The chain has TRBV9 and TRBJ1-3; D is uncertain. Trimming pared 4 bases from V and 2 bases from J, leaving 13 bases between. The CDR3 contains 15 residues. Germline V gene lookup returns CDR1 SGDLS and CDR2 YYNGEE. The CDR3 loop is CASSPRNLPGNTIYF. The CDR3 DNA reads as TGTGCCAGCAGCCCCAGGAATCTGCCTGGAAACACCATATATTTT.

The V call is TRBV5-8, the J call TRBJ1-2; 9 bases map to TRBD1. Germline V gene sequence: CDR1 SGHTS, CDR2 YDEGEE. Trimming took 4 bases from V and 4 from J; bases not matched to a gene: 5. The CDR3 contains 14 residues. This chain's CDR3 is CASSPTGGLYGYTF. The CDR3, as DNA: TGTGCCAGCAGCCCCACAGGGGGCCTCTATGGCTACACCTTC.

In DNA, the CDR3 is TGTGCCAGCGGAACCCTAGGGGGGGGTAAGACCCAGTACTTC. Its protein product is CASGTLGGGKTQYF. The chain couples TRBV13 to TRBJ2-5; tentatively, D is TRBD2 (7 bases). Germline CDR1 and CDR2: PRHDT and FYEKMQ (reference sequence). CDR3 length: 14 amino acids. The V and J ends lost 8 bases and 6 bases respectively, with 19 bases between them.

The chain's CDR3 is CASSPVTGTGNEQFF. The CDR3 DNA follows: TGCGCCAGCAGCCCGGTGACAGGGACTGGCAATGAGCAGTTCTTC. This chain links TRBV5-1 with TRBJ2-1; D possibly corresponds to TRBD1 (7 bases). This CDR3 is 15 amino acids long. V lost 4 bases, J lost 6 bases, and 17 bases lay in between. The germline V gene has CDR1 SGHRS and CDR2 YFSETQ.

The chain recombines TRBV7-8 with TRBJ2-1; 8 positions agree with TRBD2. The germline V gene encodes CDR1 SGHVS and CDR2 FQNEAQ. The junction had 10 bases not matched to a gene; V was cut back by 3 bases and J by 3 bases. The CDR3 covers 17 residues. CDR3 in DNA: TGTGCCAGCAGCTTCAGCGGGGGCTCACTGGTCTACAATGAGCAGTTCTTC. Amino acids: CASSFSGGSLVYNEQFF.

The table lists this clone with a few counts. V gene TRBV7-3 combines with J gene TRBJ1-6, with 7 nucleotides matching TRBD1. Germline values: CDR1 SGHTA, CDR2 FQGTGA. The CDR3 consists of 13 residues. With 4 bases clipped from V and 14 bases from J, the junction kept 8 bases outside the gene matches. CDR3 amino acids: CASSSGQGGTLHF. CDR3 nucleotide sequence: TGTGCCAGCAGCTCCGGGCAGGGGGGAACCCTCCACTTT.

DNA of the CDR3: TGTGCCAGCAGAGGTCTCAATGAGCAGTTCTTC. Protein: CASRGLNEQFF. The V and J genes are TRBV2 and TRBJ2-1; D is ambiguous. The germline V gene encodes CDR1 SNHLY and CDR2 FYNNEI. V was pared by 6 bases and J by 6 bases, with 6 bases between. CDR3 length: 11 amino acids.

The V call is TRBV7-9, the J call TRBJ2-2; D perhaps matches TRBD1 (6 bases). V was clipped by 11 bases and J by 5 bases, with 18 bases between them. In germline, CDR1 is SEHNR, CDR2 FQNEAQ (reference sequence). This CDR3 is 14 amino acids long. Here the CDR3 DNA reads TGTGCCCCCTCGGTGGGGGCAGGGACCGGGGAGCTGTTTTTT. As protein: CAPSVGAGTGELFF. Full variable domain (missing parts from reference TRBV7-9 and TRBJ2-2): DTGVSQNPRHKITKRGQNVTFRCDPISEHNRLYWYRQTLGQGPEFLTYFQNEAQLEKSRLLSDRFSAERPKGSFSTLEIQRTEQGDSAMYLCAPSVGAGTGELFFGEGSRLTVL.

The chain recombines TRBV11-3 with TRBJ2-1; tentatively, D is TRBD1 (6 bases). The V end lost 5 bases, the J end lost 6 bases, and 14 bases lay between the germline ends. Germline V CDR1 and CDR2: SGHNT, YENEEA. The CDR3 is made up of 14 amino acids. The CDR3 is CASSHYRAVNEQFF. The CDR3 region has the DNA TGTGCCAGCAGCCACTACAGGGCGGTCAATGAGCAGTTCTTC.

The V call is TRBV28, the J call TRBJ1-2; possibly TRBD1 for D (6 bases). The V gene's germline CDR1 is MDHEN and CDR2 SYDVKM. Trimming removed 6 bases at V and 4 bases at J, with 12 bases between. This CDR3 comprises 13 residues. DNA for the CDR3: TGTGCCAGCAGGATGACAGGTAGCTATGGCTACACCTTC. It encodes CASRMTGSYGYTF.

The chain has TRBV28 and TRBJ2-7; 12 bases fit TRBD2. V trimming: 8 bases; J trimming: 3 bases; junction bases outside the gene matches: 5. The CDR3 spans 14 residues. Per germline, CDR1 MDHEN and CDR2 SYDVKM. The CDR3 loop reads CASRTSGAIYEQYF. Written as DNA, the CDR3 is TGTGCCAGCCGGACTAGCGGGGCAATCTACGAGCAGTACTTC.

V usage is TRBV21-1 and J usage is TRBJ1-6; the table's D call, TRBD1, has no DNA check behind it. TRBV21-1 is annotated as a pseudogene. CDR3 size: 17 residues. In DNA form, the CDR3 reads TGTGCCAGCAGCCCCTTAGGGGGCAGCTCCTATAATTCACCCCTCCACTTT. Its translation: CASSPLGGSSYNSPLHF.

This clone was seen just once. The V and J genes are TRBV11-2 and TRBJ2-1; no clear D. CDR3 length: 11 residues. V lost 7 bases and J lost 3, with 4 bases in between. The germline gives CDR1 SGHAT, CDR2 FQNNGV. The CDR3 DNA sequence: TGTGCCAGCAACGGCTACAATGAGCAGTTCTTC. Amino acids: CASNGYNEQFF.

The rearrangement joins TRBV10-1 to TRBJ2-5; unclear D gene. Germline CDR1 is WNHNN and CDR2 is SYGVQD (reference sequence). The CDR3 contains 10 residues. Trimming pared 6 bases from V and 7 bases from J, leaving 6 bases between. The chain's CDR3 is CASRVGTQYF. CDR3 sequence (DNA): TGCGCCAGCAGGGTTGGGACCCAGTACTTC.

The chain couples TRBV6-2 or TRBV6-3 to TRBJ1-6; no definite D call. The ends were cut back, 0 bases at V and 0 bases at J, with 12 bases in the middle. CDR3 length: 18 residues. The germline gives CDR1 MNHEY, CDR2 SVGEGT. The CDR3 coding sequence is TGTGCCAGCAGTTACTCGAGTCTCCAGAGCTCCTATAATTCACCCCTCCACTTT. Translation: CASSYSSLQSSYNSPLHF.

The rearrangement uses TRBV4-3 and TRBJ2-1; maybe TRBD1 (5 bases). Germline CDR1 is LGHNA and CDR2 is YSLEER. Trimming took 1 base from V and 7 from J, leaving 11 bases between them. This CDR3 comprises 14 residues. The CDR3 DNA follows: TGCGCCAGCAGCCAAGTAATCAGGGCGAATGAGCAGTTCTTC. Protein sequence: CASSQVIRANEQFF.

The count of this clone is one. The chain recombines TRBV7-9 with TRBJ1-2; D remains ambiguous. The CDR3 runs to 12 residues. Germline values: CDR1 SEHNR, CDR2 FQNEAQ (reference sequence). Trimming took off 5 bases at V and 1 base at J, with 5 bases between the two ends. The CDR3 region is CASSIVNYGYTF. The CDR3 coding sequence is TGTGCCAGCAGCATAGTTAACTATGGCTACACCTTC.

The chain combines TRBV19 with TRBJ2-2; TRBD1 matches at 7 bases. V was pared by 9 bases and J by 4 bases, with 5 bases of the junction left unmatched. The CDR3 runs to 13 residues. The V gene's germline CDR1 is LNHDA and CDR2 SQIVND (reference sequence). The CDR3 DNA is TGTGCCAGCAAAAACAGGGGCACCGGGGAGCTGTTTTTT. Translation gives CASKNRGTGELFF.

The chain combines TRBV13 with TRBJ1-4, with a tentative D call TRBD1 (5 bases). From germline, CDR1 is PRHDT and CDR2 FYEKMQ (reference sequence). Trimming pared 5 bases from V and 2 bases from J, leaving 12 bases between. The CDR3 loop spans 15 amino acids. The CDR3 DNA reads TGTGCCAGCAGCGCCCAGGGAGGGACTAATGAAAAACTGTTTTTT. It specifies CASSAQGGTNEKLFF.

This chain uses TRBV9 with TRBJ2-2; 10 nucleotides align to TRBD2. The CDR3 runs to 16 residues. Trimming at V came to 4 bases and at J to 2 bases, leaving 5 bases not matched to a gene. Germline CDR1 is SGDLS and CDR2 is YYNGEE. CDR3 loop: CASSLSGGTNTGELFF. The CDR3, as DNA: TGTGCCAGCAGCCTTAGCGGGGGGACCAACACCGGGGAGCTGTTTTTT. The variable domain in full, completed from reference TRBV9 and TRBJ2-2, reads DSGVTQTPKHLITATGQRVTLRCSPRSGDLSVYWYQQSLDQGLQFLIQYYNGEERAKGNILERFSAQQFPDLHSELNLSSLELGDSALYFCASSLSGGTNTGELFFGEGSRLTVL.